This paragraph covers one TCR beta chain sequence. Its antigen is undetermined. The data belong to a study of cytomegalovirus exposure and HLA in healthy donors. It was with 60 Vbeta and 13 Jbeta primers that the PCR ran. TCRdb keeps only in-frame clones here, not all; method: immunoSEQ multiplex PCR. The sample includes around 190,000 clones, approximately 80% seen only once; the top ten take under 3%. Broader study findings: According to the study, about 180 TCR beta chains were cytomegalovirus-associated.

This CDR3 spans 14 amino acids. The junction had 4 bases not matched to a gene; V was cut back by 0 bases and J by 7 bases. Germline loops: CDR1 MGHDK, CDR2 SYGVNS. This rearrangement joins TRBV25-1 to TRBJ1-2; TRBD1 agrees at 8 bases. The sequence was obtained from a woman aged 25-40 years in good health and CMV-seronegative. Material: PBMCs. CDR3 nucleotides: TGTGCCAGCAGTGAATACTTAACAGGGGGTGGCTACACCTTC. Translated, it gives CASSEYLTGGGYTF.